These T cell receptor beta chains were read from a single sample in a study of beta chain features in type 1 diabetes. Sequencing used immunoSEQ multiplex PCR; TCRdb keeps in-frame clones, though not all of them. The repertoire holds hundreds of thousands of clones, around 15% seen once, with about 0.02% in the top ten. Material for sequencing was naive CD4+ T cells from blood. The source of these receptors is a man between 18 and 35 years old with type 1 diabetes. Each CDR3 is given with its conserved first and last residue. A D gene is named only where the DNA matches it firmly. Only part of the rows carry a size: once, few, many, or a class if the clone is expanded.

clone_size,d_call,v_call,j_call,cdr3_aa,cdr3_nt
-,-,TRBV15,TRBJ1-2,CATSRDSVYGYTF,TGTGCCACCAGCAGGGACAGCGTCTATGGCTACACCTTC
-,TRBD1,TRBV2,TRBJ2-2,CASRAGTGNTGELFF,TGTGCCAGCAGGGCCGGGACAGGGAACACCGGGGAGCTGTTTTTT
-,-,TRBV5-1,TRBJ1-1,CASSRDRSPEAFF,TGCGCCAGCAGCCGTGACAGGAGCCCTGAAGCTTTCTTT
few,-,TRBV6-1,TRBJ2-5,CASGERETQYF,TGTGCCAGCGGCGAGAGGGAGACCCAGTACTTC
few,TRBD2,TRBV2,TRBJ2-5,CASRGLAGQETQYF,TGTGCCAGCAGGGGACTAGCGGGGCAAGAGACCCAGTACTTC
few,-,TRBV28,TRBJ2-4,CAIRGRMAKNIQYF,TGTGCCATCCGGGGGAGGATGGCCAAAAACATTCAGTACTTC
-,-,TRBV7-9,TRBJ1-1,CASSLGPGNTEAFF,TGTGCCAGCAGCTTAGGGCCAGGGAACACTGAAGCTTTCTTT
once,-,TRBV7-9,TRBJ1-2,CASSPSGRFGYGYTF,TGTGCCAGCAGCCCCAGTGGGCGTTTTGGCTATGGCTACACCTTC
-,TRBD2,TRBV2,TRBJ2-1,CASSDASGGGEQFF,TGTGCCAGCAGTGACGCTAGCGGGGGAGGGGAGCAGTTCTTC
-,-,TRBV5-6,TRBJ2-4,CASSLDRHGDIQYF,TGTGCCAGCAGCTTGGACAGGCACGGGGACATTCAGTACTTC
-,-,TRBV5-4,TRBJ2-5,CASSLEAPIQETQYF,TGTGCCAGCAGCTTGGAGGCCCCTATCCAAGAGACCCAGTACTTC
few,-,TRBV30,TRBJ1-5,CAWSFTGNQPQHF,TGTGCCTGGAGTTTTACGGGCAATCAGCCCCAGCATTTT
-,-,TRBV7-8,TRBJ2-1,CASSKPDSNEQFF,TGTGCCAGCAGCAAACCGGACAGCAATGAGCAGTTCTTC
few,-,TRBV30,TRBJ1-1,CAWSVTPLNTEAFF,TGTGCCTGGAGTGTAACTCCGCTGAACACTGAAGCTTTCTTT
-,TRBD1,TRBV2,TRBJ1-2,CASRSRDRVGYTF,TGTGCCAGCAGGTCCCGGGACAGGGTCGGCTACACCTTC
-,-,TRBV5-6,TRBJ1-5,CASSLSTGINQPQHF,TGTGCCAGCAGCTTGAGTACAGGGATTAATCAGCCCCAGCATTTT
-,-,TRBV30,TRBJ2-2,CAWSVSGELFF,TGTGCCTGGAGTGTATCCGGGGAGCTGTTTTTT
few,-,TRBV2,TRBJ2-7,CASSEIRQGGEQYF,TGTGCCAGCAGTGAAATCAGGCAGGGCGGCGAGCAGTACTTC
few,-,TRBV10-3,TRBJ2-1,CASGGGDEQFF,TGTGCCAGCGGAGGGGGGGATGAGCAGTTCTTC
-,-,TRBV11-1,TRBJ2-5,CASSLSMGQETQYF,TGTGCCAGCAGCTTAAGTATGGGACAAGAGACCCAGTACTTC
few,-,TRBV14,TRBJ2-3,CASSPLAGGDTQYF,TGTGCCAGCAGCCCACTCGCGGGCGGGGATACGCAGTATTTT
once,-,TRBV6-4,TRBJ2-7,CASTSSYEQYF,TGTGCCAGCACCTCATCCTACGAGCAGTACTTC
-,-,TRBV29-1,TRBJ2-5,CSVGGSLKETQYF,TGCAGCGTTGGGGGTAGTCTAAAAGAGACCCAGTACTTC
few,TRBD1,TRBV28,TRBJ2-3,CASAGTGPDTQYF,TGTGCCAGCGCCGGGACAGGCCCAGATACGCAGTATTTT